Sequencing of this TCR beta chain was carried out in a study of blood T cell repertoires in COVID-19. Study-level information: From T cells, B-cell-depleted T cells, or PBMCs came the material, which was cDNA or gDNA.

The assay was immunoSEQ multiplex PCR, and TCRdb's table has in-frame clones only and misses some. The table lists under 200,000 clones, 86% of them singletons. With 1 base removed from V and 10 bases from J, the gap between germline ends came to 14 bases. The CDR3 consists of 13 residues. Looked up from germline, CDR1 is SGDLS and CDR2 is YYNGEE. The chain joins TRBV9 to TRBJ1-1, with TRBD1 as a possible D gene (5 bases). This clonotype originated in a woman of 80 years or more in a cohort sampled during active or convalescent COVID-19. Sample: peripheral blood. This chain's CDR3 is CASSVLQGGPAFF. The CDR3 coding sequence is TGTGCCAGCAGCGTATTGCAGGGCGGACCAGCTTTCTTT.